Sequencing of this T cell receptor beta chain was carried out in a study of T-cell reconstitution after alpha-beta-depleted transplantation in children. Study results and limitations: Several hundred expanded graft clones reportedly gave rise to the alpha-beta T cells present about two months after transplant. Once a year had passed after transplant, T-cell counts and diversity came mostly from newly produced T cells. Surviving recipient T cells and thymic progenitors underlay high day-60 TCRbeta diversity in some patients.

The V gene end was trimmed by 1 base and the J gene end by 4 bases; junction bases not matched to a gene: 14. Germline assignment: CDR1 MGHRA and CDR2 YSYEKL. CDR3 size: 18 residues. Remarks on this clonotype: Its antigen is currently unknown.

During its preparation, the TCRbeta library received unique molecular identifiers. TCRdb recomputed calls from the PCR reads with MiXCR, one row per CDR3 protein. The sample contains 300,000 to 400,000 distinct CDR3 sequences, roughly 17% of which appear only once. The rearrangement joins TRBV4-1 to TRBJ2-3, with 7 bases lining up with TRBD2. This material consisted of PBMCs, mostly from graft donor cells, taken 360 days after TCRalphabeta/CD19-depleted stem cell transplant. This sequence originates from a male patient aged 2 to 9 who had a stem cell transplant for acute lymphoblastic leukemia, so the T cells may come from the graft donor. CDR3: CASSQGFTGGRFSDTQYF. The CDR3, as DNA: TGCGCCAGCAGCCAAGGTTTCACCGGCGGGAGATTCTCAGATACGCAGTATTTT.